The sequence of this TCR beta chain was determined in a study of T cells after yellow fever vaccination. The CDR3 covers 13 residues. Germline CDR1 and CDR2: MNHEY and SVGAGI. The ends were cut back, 2 bases at V and 4 bases at J, with 8 bases in the middle. One entry per CDR3 protein results from TCRdb running MiXCR on the 5' RACE reads. The sample records around 500,000 distinct CDR3 sequences, around a fifth being singletons. The genes are TRBV6-5 and TRBJ1-1, with D tentatively TRBD1 (6 bases). The sequencing here drew on PBMCs, taken approximately 22 days after the first yellow fever vaccination. This receptor was identified in a man between 18 and 29 years old who received the YFV17D yellow fever vaccine. The CDR3: CASSYVRGTEAFF. In nucleotides, the CDR3 is TGTGCCAGCAGTTACGTCAGGGGCACTGAAGCTTTCTTT.